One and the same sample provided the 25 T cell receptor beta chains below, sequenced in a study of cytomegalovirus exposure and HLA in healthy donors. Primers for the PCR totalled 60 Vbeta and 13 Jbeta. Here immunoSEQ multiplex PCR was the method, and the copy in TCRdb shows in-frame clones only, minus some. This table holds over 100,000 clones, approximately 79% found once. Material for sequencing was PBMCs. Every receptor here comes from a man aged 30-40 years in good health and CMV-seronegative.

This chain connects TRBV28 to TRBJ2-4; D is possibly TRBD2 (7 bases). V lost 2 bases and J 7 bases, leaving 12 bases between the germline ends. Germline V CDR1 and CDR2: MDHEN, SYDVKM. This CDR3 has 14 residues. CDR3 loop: CASSLGGAGNIQYF. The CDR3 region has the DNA TGTGCCAGCAGTTTAGGGGGGGCAGGGAACATTCAGTACTTC.

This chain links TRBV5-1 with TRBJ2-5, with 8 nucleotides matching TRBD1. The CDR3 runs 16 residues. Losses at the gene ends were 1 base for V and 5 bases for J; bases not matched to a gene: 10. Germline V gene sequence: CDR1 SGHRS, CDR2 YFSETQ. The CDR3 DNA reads TGCGCCAGCAGCTTGTCCGGGACAGGCCAAGGGGAGACCCAGTACTTC. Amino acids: CASSLSGTGQGETQYF. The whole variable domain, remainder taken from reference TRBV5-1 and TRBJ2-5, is KAGVTQTPRYLIKTRGQQVTLSCSPISGHRSVSWYQQTPGQGLQFLFEYFSETQRNKGNFPGRFSGRQFSNSRSEMNVSTLELGDSALYLCASSLSGTGQGETQYFGPGTRLLVL.

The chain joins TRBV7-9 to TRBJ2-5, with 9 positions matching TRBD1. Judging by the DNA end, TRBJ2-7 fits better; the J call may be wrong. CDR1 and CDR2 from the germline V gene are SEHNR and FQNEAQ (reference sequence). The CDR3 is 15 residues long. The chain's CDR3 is CASSFPGQGSYEQYF. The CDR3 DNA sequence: TGTGCCAGCAGCTTTCCGGGACAGGGATCCTACGAGCAGTACTTC.

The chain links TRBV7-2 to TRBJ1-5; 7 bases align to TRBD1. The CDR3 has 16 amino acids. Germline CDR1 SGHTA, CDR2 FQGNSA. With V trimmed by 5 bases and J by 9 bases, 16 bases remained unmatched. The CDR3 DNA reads TGTGCCAGCAGCCAAGGCGTCGGGACAGTCCATCGGCCCCAGCATTTT. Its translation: CASSQGVGTVHRPQHF.

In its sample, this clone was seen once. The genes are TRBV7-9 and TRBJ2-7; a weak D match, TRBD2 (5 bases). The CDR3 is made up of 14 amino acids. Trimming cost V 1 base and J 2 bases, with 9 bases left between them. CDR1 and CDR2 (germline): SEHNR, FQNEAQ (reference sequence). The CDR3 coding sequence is TGTGCCAGCAGCTTAGTGGAGGATCCCTACGAGCAGTACTTC. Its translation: CASSLVEDPYEQYF.

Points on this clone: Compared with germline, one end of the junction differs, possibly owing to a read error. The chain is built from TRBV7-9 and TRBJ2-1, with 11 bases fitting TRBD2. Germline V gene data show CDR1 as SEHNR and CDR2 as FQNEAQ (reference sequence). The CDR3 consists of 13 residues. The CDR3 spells CASSLAGGNEQFF. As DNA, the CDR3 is TGTGCCAGCAGCCTAGCGGGGGGCAATGAGCAGTTCTTC.

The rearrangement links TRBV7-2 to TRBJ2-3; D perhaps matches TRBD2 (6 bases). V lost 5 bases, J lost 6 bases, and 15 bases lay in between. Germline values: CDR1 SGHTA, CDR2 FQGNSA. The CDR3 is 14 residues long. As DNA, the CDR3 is TGTGCCAGCAGCCTGGGCGGGACTTCGGATACGCAGTATTTT. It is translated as CASSLGGTSDTQYF.

The CDR3: CASSHRSPTKPRWPQHF. CDR3 sequence (DNA): TGTGCCAGCAGTCACAGAAGCCCTACCAAACCCCGCTGGCCCCAGCATTTT. V and J are TRBV28 and TRBJ1-5; D not certain. The CDR3 spans 17 residues. V lost 5 bases, J lost 9 bases, and 26 bases lay in between. The germline gives CDR1 MDHEN, CDR2 SYDVKM.

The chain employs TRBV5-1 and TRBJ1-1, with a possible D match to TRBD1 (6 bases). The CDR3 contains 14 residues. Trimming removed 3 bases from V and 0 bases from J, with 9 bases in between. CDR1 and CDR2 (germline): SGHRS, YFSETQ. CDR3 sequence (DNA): TGCGCCAGCAGCTCAGGACAGATGAACACTGAAGCTTTCTTT. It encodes CASSSGQMNTEAFF.

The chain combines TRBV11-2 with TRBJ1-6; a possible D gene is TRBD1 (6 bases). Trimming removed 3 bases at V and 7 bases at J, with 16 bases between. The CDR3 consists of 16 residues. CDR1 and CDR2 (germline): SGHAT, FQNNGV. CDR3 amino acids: CASSFIPGQENSPLHF. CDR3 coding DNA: TGTGCCAGCAGCTTCATACCGGGACAAGAAAATTCACCCCTCCACTTT.

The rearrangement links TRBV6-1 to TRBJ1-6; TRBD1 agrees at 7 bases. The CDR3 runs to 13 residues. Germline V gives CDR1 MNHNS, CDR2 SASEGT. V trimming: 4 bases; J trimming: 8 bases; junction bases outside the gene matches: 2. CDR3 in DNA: TGTGCCAGCAGTGGCAGGGGGTATTCACCCCTCCACTTT. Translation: CASSGRGYSPLHF.

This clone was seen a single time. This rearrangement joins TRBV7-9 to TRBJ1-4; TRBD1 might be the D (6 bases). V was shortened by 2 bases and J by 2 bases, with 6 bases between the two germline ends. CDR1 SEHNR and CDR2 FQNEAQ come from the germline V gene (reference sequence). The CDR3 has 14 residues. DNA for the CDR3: TGTGCCAGCAGCTTAAGGGGGACTAATGAAAAACTGTTTTTT. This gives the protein CASSLRGTNEKLFF. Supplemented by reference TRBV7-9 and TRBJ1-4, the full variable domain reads DTGVSQNPRHKITKRGQNVTFRCDPISEHNRLYWYRQTLGQGPEFLTYFQNEAQLEKSRLLSDRFSAERPKGSFSTLEIQRTEQGDSAMYLCASSLRGTNEKLFFGSGTQLSVL.

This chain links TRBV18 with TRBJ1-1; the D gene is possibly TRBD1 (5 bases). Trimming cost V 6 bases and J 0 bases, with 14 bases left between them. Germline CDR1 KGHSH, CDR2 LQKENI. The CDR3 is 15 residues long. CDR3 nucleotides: TGTGCCAGCTCGGTGAGGGAGGGGATGAACACTGAAGCTTTCTTT. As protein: CASSVREGMNTEAFF.

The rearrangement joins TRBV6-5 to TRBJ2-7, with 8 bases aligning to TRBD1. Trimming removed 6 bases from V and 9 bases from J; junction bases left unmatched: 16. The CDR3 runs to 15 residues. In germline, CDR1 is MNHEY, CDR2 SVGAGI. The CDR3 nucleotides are TGTGCCAGCAGCCTGACGGACAGGGTAGGGCTGGGGCAGTACTTC. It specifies CASSLTDRVGLGQYF.

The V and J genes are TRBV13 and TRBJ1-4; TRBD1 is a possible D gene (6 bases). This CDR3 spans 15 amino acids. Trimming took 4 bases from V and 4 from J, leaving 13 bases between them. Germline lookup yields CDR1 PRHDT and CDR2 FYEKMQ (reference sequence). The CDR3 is CASSSSTGLNEKLFF. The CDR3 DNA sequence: TGTGCCAGCAGCTCATCGACAGGCCTTAATGAAAAACTGTTTTTT.

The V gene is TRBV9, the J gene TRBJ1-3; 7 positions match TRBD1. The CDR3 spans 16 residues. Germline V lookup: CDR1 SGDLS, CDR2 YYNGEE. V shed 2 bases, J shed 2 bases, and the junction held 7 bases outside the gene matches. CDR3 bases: TGTGCCAGCAGCGTGGGACAGATCGCCCCTGGAAACACCATATATTTT. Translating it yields CASSVGQIAPGNTIYF.

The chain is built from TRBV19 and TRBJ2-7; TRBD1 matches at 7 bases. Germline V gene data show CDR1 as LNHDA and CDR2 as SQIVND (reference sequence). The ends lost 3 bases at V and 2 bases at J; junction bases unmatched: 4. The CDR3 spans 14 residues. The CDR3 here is CASSIVGGPYEQYF. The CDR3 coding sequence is TGTGCCAGTAGTATCGTAGGGGGCCCCTACGAGCAGTACTTC.

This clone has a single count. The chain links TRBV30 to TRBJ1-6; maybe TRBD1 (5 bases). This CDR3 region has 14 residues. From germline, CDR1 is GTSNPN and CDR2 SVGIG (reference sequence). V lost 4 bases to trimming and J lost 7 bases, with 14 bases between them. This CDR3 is CAWTLPGGNSPLHF. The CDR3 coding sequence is TGTGCCTGGACTCTCCCCGGGGGGAATTCACCCCTCCACTTT.

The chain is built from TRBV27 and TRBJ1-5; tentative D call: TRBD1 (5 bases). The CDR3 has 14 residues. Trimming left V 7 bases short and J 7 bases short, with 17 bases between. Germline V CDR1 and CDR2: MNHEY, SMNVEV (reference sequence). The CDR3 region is CASTAQGRGQPQHF. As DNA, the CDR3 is TGTGCCAGCACGGCTCAGGGTCGGGGGCAGCCCCAGCATTTT.

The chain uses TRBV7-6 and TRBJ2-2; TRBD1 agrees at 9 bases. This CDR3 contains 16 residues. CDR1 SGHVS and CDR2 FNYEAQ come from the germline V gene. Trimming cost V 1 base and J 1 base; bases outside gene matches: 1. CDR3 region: CASSLGGQGNTGELFF. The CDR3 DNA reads TGTGCCAGCAGCTTAGGGGGACAGGGGAACACCGGGGAGCTGTTTTTT.

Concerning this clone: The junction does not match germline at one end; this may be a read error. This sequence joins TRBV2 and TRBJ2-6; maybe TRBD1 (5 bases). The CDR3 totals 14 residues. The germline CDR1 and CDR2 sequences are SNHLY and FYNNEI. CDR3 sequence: CASSEESGANGLTF. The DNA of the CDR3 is TGTGCCAGCAGTGAGGAGTCTGGGGCCAACGGCCTGACTTTC.

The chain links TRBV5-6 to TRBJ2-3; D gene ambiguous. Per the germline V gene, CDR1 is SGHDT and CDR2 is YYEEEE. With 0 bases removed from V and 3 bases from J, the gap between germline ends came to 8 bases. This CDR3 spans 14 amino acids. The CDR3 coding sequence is TGTGCCAGCAGCTTGGCCCCGGGTACAGATACGCAGTATTTT. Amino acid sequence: CASSLAPGTDTQYF.

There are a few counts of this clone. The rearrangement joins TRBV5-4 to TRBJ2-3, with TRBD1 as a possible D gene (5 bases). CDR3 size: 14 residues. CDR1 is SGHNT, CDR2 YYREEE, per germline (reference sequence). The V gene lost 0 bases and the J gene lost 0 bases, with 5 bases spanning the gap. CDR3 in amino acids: CASSLAGSTDTQYF. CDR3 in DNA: TGTGCCAGCAGCTTGGCAGGGAGCACAGATACGCAGTATTTT.

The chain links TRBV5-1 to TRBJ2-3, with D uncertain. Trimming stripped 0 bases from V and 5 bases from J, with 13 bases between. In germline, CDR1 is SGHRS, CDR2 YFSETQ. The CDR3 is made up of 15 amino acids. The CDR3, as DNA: TGCGCCAGCAGCTTGGTCGCTAGTCAAGAAGATACGCAGTATTTT. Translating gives CASSLVASQEDTQYF.

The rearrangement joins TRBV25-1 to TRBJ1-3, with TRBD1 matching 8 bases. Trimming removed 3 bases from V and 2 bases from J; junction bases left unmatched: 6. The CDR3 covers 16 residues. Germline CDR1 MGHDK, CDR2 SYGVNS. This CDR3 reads CASSDSGGAAGNTIYF. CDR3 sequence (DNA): TGTGCCAGCAGTGATTCAGGGGGCGCGGCTGGAAACACCATATATTTT.